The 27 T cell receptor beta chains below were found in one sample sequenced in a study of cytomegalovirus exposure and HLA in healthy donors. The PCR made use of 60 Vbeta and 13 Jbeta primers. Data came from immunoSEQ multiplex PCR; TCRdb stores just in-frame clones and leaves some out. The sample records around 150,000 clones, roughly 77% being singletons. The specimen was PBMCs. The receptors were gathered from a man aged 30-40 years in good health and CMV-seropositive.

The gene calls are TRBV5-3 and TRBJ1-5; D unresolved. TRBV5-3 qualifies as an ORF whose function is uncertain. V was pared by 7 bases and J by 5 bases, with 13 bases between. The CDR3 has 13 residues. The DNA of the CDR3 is TGTGCCAGAGGCCTTGGGAGGGATCAGCCCCAGCATTTT. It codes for CARGLGRDQPQHF.

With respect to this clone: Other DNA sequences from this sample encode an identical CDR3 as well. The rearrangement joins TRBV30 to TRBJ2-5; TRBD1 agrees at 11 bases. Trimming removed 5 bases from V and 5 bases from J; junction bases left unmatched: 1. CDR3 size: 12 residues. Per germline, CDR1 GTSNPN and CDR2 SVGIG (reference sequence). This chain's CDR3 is CAWGTGGETQYF. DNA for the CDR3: TGTGCCTGGGGGACAGGGGGTGAGACCCAGTACTTC.

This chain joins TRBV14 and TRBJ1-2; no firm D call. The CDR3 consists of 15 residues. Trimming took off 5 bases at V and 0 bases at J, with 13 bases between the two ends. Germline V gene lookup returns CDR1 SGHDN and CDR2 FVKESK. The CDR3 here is CASSYHGESNYGYTF. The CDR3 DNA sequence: TGTGCCAGCAGCTACCACGGGGAATCTAACTATGGCTACACCTTC.

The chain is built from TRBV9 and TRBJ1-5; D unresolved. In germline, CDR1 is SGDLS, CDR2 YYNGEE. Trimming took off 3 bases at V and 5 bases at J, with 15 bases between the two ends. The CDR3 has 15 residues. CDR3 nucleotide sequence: TGTGCCAGCAGCGCCGCACCGACCCGGGATCAGCCCCAGCATTTT. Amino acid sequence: CASSAAPTRDQPQHF.

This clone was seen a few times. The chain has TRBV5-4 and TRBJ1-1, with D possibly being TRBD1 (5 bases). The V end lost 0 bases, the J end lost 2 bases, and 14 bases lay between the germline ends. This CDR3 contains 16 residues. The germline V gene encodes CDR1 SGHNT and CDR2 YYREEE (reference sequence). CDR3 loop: CASSLGFRVVNTEAFF. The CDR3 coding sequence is TGTGCCAGCAGCTTGGGATTCAGGGTAGTAAACACTGAAGCTTTCTTT.

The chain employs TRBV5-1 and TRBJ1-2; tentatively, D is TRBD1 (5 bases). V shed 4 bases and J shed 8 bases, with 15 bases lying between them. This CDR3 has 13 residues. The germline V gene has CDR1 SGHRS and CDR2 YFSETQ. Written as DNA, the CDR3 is TGCGCCAGCAGCGGGTCCGGGAGACAGGGCTACACCTTC. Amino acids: CASSGSGRQGYTF.

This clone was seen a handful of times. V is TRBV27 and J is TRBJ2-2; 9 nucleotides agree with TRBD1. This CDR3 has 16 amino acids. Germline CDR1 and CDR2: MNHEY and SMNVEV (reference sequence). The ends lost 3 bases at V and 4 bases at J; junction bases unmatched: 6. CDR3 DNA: TGTGCCAGCAGTTTGCCCGGGACAGGGAGCACCGGGGAGCTGTTTTTT. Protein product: CASSLPGTGSTGELFF.

The CDR3 DNA sequence: TGTGCCAGCAGCCCTCGGGGGGGGCAACTCTATGGCTACACCTTC. This gives the protein CASSPRGGQLYGYTF. The rearrangement links TRBV7-3 to TRBJ1-2; D is possibly TRBD1 (6 bases). Germline V CDR1 and CDR2: SGHTA, FQGTGA. The length of the CDR3 is 15 residues. V was pared by 5 bases and J by 4 bases, with 17 bases between.

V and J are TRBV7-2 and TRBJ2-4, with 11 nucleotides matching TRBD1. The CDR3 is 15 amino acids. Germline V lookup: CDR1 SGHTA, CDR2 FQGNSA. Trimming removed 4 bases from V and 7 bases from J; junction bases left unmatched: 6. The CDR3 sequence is CASSYRTGGANIQYF. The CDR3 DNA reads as TGTGCCAGCAGCTACCGGACAGGGGGCGCGAACATTCAGTACTTC.

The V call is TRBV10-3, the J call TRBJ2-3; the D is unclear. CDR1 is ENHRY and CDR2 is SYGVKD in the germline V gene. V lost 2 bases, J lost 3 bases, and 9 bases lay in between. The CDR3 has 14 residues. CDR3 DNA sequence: TGTGCCATCAGTGAGCCGGGTGGTACAGATACGCAGTATTTT. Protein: CAISEPGGTDTQYF.

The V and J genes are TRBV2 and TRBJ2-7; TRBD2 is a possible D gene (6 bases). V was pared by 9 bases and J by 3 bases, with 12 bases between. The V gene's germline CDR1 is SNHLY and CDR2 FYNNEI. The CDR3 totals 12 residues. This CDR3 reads CASGAGFYEQYF. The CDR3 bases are TGTGCCAGTGGGGCGGGGTTCTACGAGCAGTACTTC.

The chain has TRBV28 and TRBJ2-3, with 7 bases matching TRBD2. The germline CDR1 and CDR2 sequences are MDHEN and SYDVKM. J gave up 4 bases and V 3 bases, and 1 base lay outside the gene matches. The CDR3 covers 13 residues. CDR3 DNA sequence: TGTGCCAGCAGTTTTCGGGAGGCAGATACGCAGTATTTT. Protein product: CASSFREADTQYF.

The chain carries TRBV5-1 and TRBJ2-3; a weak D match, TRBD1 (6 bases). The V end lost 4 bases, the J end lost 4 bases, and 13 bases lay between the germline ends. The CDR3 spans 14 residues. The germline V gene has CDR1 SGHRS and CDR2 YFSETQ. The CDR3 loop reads CASSDRSGADTQYF. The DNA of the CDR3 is TGCGCCAGCAGCGACAGGTCGGGCGCAGATACGCAGTATTTT.

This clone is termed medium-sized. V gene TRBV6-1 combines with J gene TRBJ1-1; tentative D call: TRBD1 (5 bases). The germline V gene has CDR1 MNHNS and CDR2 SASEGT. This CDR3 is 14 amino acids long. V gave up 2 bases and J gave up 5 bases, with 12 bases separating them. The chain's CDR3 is CASSEQGGETEAFF. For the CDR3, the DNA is TGTGCCAGCAGTGAACAGGGCGGTGAGACTGAAGCTTTCTTT.

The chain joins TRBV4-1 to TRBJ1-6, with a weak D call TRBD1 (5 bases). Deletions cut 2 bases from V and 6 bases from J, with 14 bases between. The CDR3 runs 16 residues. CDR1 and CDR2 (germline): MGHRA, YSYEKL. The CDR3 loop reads CASSQPGRGLNSPLHF. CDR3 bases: TGCGCCAGCAGCCAACCCGGACGGGGACTTAATTCACCCCTCCACTTT.

CDR3 loop: CASSLGVEETQYF. The CDR3 nucleotides read TGTGCCAGCAGTTTAGGAGTGGAAGAGACCCAGTACTTC. The rearrangement joins TRBV27 to TRBJ2-5; D is unresolved. The germline gives CDR1 MNHEY, CDR2 SMNVEV (reference sequence). The CDR3 is 13 residues long. Trimming removed 2 bases from V and 3 bases from J, with 7 bases in between.

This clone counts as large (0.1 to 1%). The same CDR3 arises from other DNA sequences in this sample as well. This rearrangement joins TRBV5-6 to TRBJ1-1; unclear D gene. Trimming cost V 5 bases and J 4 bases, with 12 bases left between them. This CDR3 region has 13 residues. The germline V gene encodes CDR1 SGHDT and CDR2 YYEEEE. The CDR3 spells CASSREVGTEAFF. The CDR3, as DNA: TGTGCCAGCAGTCGTGAGGTGGGCACTGAAGCTTTCTTT.

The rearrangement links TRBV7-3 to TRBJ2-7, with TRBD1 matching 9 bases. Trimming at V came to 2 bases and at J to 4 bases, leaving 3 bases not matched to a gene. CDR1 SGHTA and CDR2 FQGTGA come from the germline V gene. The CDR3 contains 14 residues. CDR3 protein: CASSLGQGQYEQYF. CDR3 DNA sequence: TGTGCCAGCAGCTTAGGACAGGGGCAATACGAGCAGTACTTC.

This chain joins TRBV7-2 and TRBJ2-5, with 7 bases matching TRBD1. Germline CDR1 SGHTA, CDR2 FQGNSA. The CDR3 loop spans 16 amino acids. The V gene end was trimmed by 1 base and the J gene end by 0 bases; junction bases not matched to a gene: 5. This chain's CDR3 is CASSLVGTAYQETQYF. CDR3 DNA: TGTGCCAGCAGCTTAGTGGGGACAGCGTACCAAGAGACCCAGTACTTC.

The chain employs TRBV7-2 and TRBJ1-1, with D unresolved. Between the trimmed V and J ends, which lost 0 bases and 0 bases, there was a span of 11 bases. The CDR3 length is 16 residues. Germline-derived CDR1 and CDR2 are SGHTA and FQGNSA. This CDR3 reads CASSLAPRSLNTEAFF. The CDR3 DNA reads TGTGCCAGCAGCTTAGCGCCGAGGTCTCTGAACACTGAAGCTTTCTTT.

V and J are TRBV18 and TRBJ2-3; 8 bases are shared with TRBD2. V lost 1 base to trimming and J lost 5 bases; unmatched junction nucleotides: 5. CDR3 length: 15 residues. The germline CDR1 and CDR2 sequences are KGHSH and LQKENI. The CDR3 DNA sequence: TGTGCCAGCTCACCACAGCGGGGGCGGGGAGATACGCAGTATTTT. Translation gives CASSPQRGRGDTQYF.

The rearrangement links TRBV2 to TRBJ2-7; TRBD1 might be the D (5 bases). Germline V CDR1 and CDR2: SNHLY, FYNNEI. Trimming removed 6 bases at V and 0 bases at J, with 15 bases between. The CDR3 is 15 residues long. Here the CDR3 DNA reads TGTGCCAGCAGCCCCGGACATCCGAGCTCCTACGAGCAGTACTTC. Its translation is CASSPGHPSSYEQYF.

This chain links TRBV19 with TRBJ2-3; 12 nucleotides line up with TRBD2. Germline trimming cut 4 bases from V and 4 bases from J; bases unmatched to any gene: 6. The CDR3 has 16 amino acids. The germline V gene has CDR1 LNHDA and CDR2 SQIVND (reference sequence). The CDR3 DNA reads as TGTGCCAGTAGTACACCTAGCGGGGGGGCGGCAGATACGCAGTATTTT. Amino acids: CASSTPSGGAADTQYF. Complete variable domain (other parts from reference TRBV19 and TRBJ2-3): DGGITQSPKYLFRKEGQNVTLSCEQNLNHDAMYWYRQDPGQGLRLIYYSQIVNDFQKGDIAEGYSVSREKKESFPLTVTSAQKNPTAFYLCASSTPSGGAADTQYFGPGTRLTVL.

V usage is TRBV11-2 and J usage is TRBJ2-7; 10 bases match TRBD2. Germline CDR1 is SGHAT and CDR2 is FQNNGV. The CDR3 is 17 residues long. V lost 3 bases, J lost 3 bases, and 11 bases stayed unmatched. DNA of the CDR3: TGTGCCAGCAGCTTTGGTCTAGTGGCTAGCGGGGGCTACGAGCAGTACTTC. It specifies CASSFGLVASGGYEQYF.

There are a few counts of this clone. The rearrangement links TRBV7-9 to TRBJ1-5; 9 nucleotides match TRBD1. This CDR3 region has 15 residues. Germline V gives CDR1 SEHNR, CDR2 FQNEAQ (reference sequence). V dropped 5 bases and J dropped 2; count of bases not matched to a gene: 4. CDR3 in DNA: TGTGCCAGCAGCCTGACAGGGGGAGGCAATCAGCCCCAGCATTTT. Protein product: CASSLTGGGNQPQHF. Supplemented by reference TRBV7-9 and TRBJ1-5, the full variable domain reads DTGVSQNPRHKITKRGQNVTFRCDPISEHNRLYWYRQTLGQGPEFLTYFQNEAQLEKSRLLSDRFSAERPKGSFSTLEIQRTEQGDSAMYLCASSLTGGGNQPQHFGDGTRLSIL.

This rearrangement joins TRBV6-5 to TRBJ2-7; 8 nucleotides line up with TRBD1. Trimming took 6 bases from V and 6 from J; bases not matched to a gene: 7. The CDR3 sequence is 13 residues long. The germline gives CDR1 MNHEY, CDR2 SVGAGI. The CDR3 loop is CASRGSGGSEQYF. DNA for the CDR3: TGTGCCAGCAGAGGATCAGGGGGCAGCGAGCAGTACTTC.

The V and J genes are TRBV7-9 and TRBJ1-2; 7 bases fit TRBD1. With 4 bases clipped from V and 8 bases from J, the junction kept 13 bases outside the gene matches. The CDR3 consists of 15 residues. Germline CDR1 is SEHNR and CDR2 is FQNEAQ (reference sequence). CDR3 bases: TGTGCCAGCAGCTCCGGACAGGCCTTAGGGGGCGGCTACACCTTC. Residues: CASSSGQALGGGYTF. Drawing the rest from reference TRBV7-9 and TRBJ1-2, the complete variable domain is DTGVSQNPRHKITKRGQNVTFRCDPISEHNRLYWYRQTLGQGPEFLTYFQNEAQLEKSRLLSDRFSAERPKGSFSTLEIQRTEQGDSAMYLCASSSGQALGGGYTFGSGTRLTVV.